This TCR beta chain was sequenced for a study of cytomegalovirus exposure and HLA in healthy donors. Trimming took 5 bases from V and 6 from J, leaving 10 bases between them. Germline V CDR1 and CDR2: LNHDA, SQIVND (reference sequence). The length of the CDR3 is 13 residues. This clone came up once. Use of 60 Vbeta and 13 Jbeta primers characterized the PCR. The protocol was immunoSEQ multiplex PCR, while the TCRdb copy is restricted to in-frame clones and leaves out a portion. The table shows over 150,000 clones, with roughly 81% occurring only once. The TCR comes from a man between 25 and 39 years old in good health and CMV-seropositive. The sequencing input was PBMCs. This rearrangement joins TRBV19 to TRBJ2-2, with D possibly TRBD2 on 6 matching bases. CDR3 region: CASSVKRAGELFF. CDR3 DNA: TGTGCCAGTAGTGTAAAGCGGGCCGGGGAGCTGTTTTTT.